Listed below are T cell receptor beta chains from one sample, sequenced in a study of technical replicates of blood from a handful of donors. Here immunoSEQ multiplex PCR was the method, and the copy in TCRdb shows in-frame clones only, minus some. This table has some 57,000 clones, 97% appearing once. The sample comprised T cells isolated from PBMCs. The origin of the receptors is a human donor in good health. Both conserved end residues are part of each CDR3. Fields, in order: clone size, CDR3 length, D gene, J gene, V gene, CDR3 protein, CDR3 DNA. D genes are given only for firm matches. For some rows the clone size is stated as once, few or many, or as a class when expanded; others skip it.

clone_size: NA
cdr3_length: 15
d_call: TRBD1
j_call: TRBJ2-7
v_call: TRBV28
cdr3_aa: CASMSPQGASYEQYF
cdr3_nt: TGTGCCAGCATGAGTCCGCAGGGGGCCTCCTACGAGCAGTACTTC

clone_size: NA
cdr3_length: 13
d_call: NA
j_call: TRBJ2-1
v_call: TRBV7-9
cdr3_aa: CASSLAGAGEQFF
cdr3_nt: TGTGCCAGCAGCTTAGCTGGAGCTGGTGAGCAGTTCTTC

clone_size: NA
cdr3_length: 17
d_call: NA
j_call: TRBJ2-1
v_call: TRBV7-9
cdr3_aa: CASSRLGGSERLNEQFF
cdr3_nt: TGTGCCAGCAGCCGATTAGGTGGTAGCGAGAGGTTGAATGAGCAGTTCTTC

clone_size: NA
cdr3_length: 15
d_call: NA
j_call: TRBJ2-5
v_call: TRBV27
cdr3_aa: CASSPQAGKAETQYF
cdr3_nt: TGTGCCAGCAGTCCCCAGGCGGGCAAGGCAGAGACCCAGTACTTC

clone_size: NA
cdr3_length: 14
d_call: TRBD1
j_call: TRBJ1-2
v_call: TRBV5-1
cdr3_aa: CASSLEYRGSGYTF
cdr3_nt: TGCGCCAGCAGCTTGGAATACAGGGGCTCTGGCTACACCTTC

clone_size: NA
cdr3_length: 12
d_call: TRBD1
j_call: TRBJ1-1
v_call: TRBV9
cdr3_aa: CASSAHRGEAFF
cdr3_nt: TGTGCCAGCAGCGCTCACAGGGGGGAAGCTTTCTTT

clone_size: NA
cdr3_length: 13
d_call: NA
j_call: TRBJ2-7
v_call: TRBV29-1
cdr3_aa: CSVARDTSYEQYF
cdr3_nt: TGCAGCGTTGCACGGGACACATCCTACGAGCAGTACTTC

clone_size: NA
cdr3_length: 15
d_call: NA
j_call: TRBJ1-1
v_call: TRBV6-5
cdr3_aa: CASSYSWGVNTEAFF
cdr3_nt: TGTGCCAGCAGTTACTCGTGGGGGGTGAACACTGAAGCTTTCTTT

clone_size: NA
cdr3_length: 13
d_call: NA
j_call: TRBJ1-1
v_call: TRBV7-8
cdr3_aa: CASSFWANTEAFF
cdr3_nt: TGTGCCAGCAGCTTTTGGGCGAACACTGAAGCTTTCTTT

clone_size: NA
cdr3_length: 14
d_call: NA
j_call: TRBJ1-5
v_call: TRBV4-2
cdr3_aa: CASSHRDGNQPQHF
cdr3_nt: TGTGCCAGCAGCCACAGGGATGGCAATCAGCCCCAGCATTTT

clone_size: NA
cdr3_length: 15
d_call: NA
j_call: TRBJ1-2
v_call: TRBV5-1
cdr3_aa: CASSLAGGPSYGYTF
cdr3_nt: TGCGCCAGCAGCTTGGCGGGGGGACCGTCCTATGGCTACACCTTC

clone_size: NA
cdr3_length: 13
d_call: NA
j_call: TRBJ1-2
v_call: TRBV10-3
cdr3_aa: CAITGQNNYGYTF
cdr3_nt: TGTGCCATCACCGGACAGAATAACTATGGCTACACCTTC

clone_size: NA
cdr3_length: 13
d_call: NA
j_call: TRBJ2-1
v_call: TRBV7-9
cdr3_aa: CASSTAVYNEQFF
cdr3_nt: TGTGCCAGCAGCACAGCGGTCTACAATGAGCAGTTCTTC

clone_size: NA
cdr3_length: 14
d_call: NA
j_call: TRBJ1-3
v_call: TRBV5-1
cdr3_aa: CASSLASSGNTIYF
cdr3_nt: TGCGCCAGCAGCTTGGCTTCCTCTGGAAACACCATATATTTT

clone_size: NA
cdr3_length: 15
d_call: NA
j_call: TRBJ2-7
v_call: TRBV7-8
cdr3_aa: CASSHNRARSYEQYF
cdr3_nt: TGTGCCAGCAGCCACAACAGGGCTCGGTCCTACGAGCAGTACTTC

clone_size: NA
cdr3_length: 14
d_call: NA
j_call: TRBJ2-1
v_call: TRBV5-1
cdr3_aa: CASSEGHVYNEQFF
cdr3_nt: TGCGCCAGCAGCGAGGGACACGTCTACAATGAGCAGTTCTTC

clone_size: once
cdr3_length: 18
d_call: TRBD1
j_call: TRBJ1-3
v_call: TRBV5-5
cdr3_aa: CASSSGQGRTNSGNTIYF
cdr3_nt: TGTGCCAGCAGCTCGGGACAGGGGCGAACAAACTCTGGAAACACCATATATTTT

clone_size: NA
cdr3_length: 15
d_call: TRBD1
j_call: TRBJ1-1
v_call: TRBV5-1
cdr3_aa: CTSRLTGERNTEAFF
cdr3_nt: TGCACCAGCAGGTTGACAGGGGAACGAAACACTGAAGCTTTCTTT

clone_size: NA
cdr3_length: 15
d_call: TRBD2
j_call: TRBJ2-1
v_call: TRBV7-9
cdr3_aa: CASSLLAGVGNEQFF
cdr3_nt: TGTGCCAGCAGCCTGCTAGCGGGGGTAGGAAATGAGCAGTTCTTC

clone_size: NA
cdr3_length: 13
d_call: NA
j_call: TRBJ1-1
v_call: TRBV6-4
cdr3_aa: CASSDSPNTEAFF
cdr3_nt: TGTGCCAGCAGTGACTCCCCAAACACTGAAGCTTTCTTT

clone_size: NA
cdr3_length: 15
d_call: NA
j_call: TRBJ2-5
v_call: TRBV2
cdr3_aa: CASSELGATQETQYF
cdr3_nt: TGTGCCAGCAGTGAATTGGGGGCTACCCAAGAGACCCAGTACTTC

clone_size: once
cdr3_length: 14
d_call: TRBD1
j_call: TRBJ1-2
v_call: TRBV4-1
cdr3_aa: CASSQVGGLYGYTF
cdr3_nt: TGCGCCAGCAGCCAAGTAGGGGGCCTCTATGGCTACACCTTC

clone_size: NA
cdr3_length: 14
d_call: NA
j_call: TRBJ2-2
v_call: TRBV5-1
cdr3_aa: CASSQRQNTGELFF
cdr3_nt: TGCGCCAGCAGCCAAAGACAAAACACCGGGGAGCTGTTTTTT

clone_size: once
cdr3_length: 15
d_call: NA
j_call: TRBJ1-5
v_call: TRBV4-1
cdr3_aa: CASSQVDSSNQPQHF
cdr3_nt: TGCGCCAGCAGCCAAGTCGACAGTAGCAATCAGCCCCAGCATTTT

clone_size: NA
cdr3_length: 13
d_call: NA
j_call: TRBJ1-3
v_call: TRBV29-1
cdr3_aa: CSVVGVVGNTIYF
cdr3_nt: TGCAGCGTTGTCGGGGTGGTAGGAAACACCATATATTTT

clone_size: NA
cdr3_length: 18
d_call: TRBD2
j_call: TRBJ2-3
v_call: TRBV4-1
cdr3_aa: CASSQDLAGVRSTDTQYF
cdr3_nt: TGCGCCAGCAGCCAAGATCTAGCGGGAGTCCGGAGCACAGATACGCAGTATTTT

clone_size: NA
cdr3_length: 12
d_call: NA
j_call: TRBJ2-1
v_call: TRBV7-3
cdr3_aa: CASSLKAGEQFF
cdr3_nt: TGTGCCAGCAGCTTAAAGGCGGGTGAGCAGTTCTTC

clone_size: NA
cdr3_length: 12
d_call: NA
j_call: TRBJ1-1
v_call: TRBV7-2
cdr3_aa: CASSLYYREAFF
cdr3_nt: TGTGCCAGCAGCTTATATTATCGGGAAGCTTTCTTT

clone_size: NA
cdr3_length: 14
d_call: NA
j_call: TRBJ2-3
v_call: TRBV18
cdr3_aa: CASSFDREADTQYF
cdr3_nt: TGTGCCAGCTCCTTTGACAGGGAGGCAGATACGCAGTATTTT

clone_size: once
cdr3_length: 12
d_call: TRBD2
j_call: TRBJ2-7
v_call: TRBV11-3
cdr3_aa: CASSGGAYEQYF
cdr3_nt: TGTGCCAGCAGTGGGGGGGCCTACGAGCAGTACTTC

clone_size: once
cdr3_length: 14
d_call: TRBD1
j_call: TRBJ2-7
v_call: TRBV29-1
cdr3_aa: CSVAPGQGLHEQYF
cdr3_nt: TGCAGCGTTGCTCCGGGACAGGGATTGCACGAGCAGTACTTC

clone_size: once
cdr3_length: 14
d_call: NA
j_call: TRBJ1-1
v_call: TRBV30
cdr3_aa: CAWQGNRGFTEAFF
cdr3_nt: TGTGCCTGGCAGGGGAACCGGGGATTCACTGAAGCTTTCTTT

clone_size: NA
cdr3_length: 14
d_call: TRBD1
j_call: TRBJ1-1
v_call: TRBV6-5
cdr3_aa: CASSRQGGITEAFF
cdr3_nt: TGTGCCAGCAGTAGACAGGGGGGGATCACTGAAGCTTTCTTT

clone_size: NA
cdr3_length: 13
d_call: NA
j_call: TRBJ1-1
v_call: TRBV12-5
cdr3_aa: CASGLETGTEAFF
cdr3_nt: TGTGCTAGTGGTTTGGAGACGGGGACTGAAGCTTTCTTT

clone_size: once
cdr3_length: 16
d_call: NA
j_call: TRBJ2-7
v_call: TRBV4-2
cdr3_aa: CASSQEWGGSFYEQYF
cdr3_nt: TGTGCCAGCAGCCAAGAGTGGGGCGGAAGCTTCTACGAGCAGTACTTC

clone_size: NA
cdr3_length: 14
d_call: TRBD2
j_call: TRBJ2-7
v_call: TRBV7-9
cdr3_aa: CASSWLAGAGEQYF
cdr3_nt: TGTGCCAGCAGCTGGCTAGCGGGAGCCGGCGAGCAGTACTTC

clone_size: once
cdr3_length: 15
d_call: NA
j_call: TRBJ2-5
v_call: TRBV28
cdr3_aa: CASSLTGETQETQYF
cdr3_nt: TGTGCCAGCAGTTTAACGGGAGAGACACAAGAGACCCAGTACTTC

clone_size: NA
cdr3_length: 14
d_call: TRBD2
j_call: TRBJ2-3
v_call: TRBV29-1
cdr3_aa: CSVEEGTRPDTQYF
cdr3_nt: TGCAGCGTTGAAGAAGGGACTAGGCCAGATACGCAGTATTTT

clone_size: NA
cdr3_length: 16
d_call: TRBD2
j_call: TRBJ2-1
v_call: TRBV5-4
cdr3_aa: CASSLDLAGGYNEQFF
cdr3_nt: TGTGCCAGCAGCTTGGATCTAGCGGGGGGGTACAATGAGCAGTTCTTC

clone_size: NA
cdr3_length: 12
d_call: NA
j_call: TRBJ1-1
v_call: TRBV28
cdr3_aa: CASQSGNTEAFF
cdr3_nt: TGTGCCAGTCAATCAGGGAACACTGAAGCTTTCTTT

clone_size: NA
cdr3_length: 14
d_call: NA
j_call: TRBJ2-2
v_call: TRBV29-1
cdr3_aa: CSTPDTLNTGELFF
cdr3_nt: TGCAGCACCCCGGACACTTTGAACACCGGGGAGCTGTTTTTT

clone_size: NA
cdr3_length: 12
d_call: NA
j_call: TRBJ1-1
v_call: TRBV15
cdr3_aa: CATSRGSSEAFF
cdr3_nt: TGTGCCACCAGCAGAGGCAGTTCTGAAGCTTTCTTT

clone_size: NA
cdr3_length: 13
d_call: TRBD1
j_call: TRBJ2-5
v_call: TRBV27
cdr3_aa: CASASRGQETQYF
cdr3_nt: TGTGCCAGTGCCTCCAGGGGGCAAGAGACCCAGTACTTC

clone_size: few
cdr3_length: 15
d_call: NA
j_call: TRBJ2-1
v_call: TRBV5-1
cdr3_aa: CASSLDEQPYNEQFF
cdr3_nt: TGCGCCAGCAGCTTGGATGAACAACCCTACAATGAGCAGTTCTTC

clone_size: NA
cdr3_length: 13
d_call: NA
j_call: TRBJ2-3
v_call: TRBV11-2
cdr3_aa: CASSIREADRQYF
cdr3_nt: TGTGCCAGCAGCATAAGGGAAGCGGACAGGCAGTATTTT